The source of this T cell receptor (beta chain) is a study of blood T cell repertoires in COVID-19 (dated by TCRdb to about 2020). In the study overall: Samples from collaborators originated in the United States, Italy and Spain and spanned both the acute and convalescent phases of COVID-19. The material from the prospective study consisted of cDNA or gDNA derived from T cells, B-cell-depleted T cells, or PBMCs. The dataset comprised deeply sampled blood TCRbeta repertoires from subjects exposed to, actively infected with, or recovered from COVID-19. The repertoires were released in a freely available public database meant as a resource for research on the immune response to SARS-CoV-2. Samples came from the ongoing ImmuneRACE study (first 160 participants) plus 1,254 subjects from 6 global collaborators. Sample metadata almost always included a de-identified subject ID, COVID-19 status, age in years and sex. Where HLA class I and class II types were available, the types were taken from metadata supplied by the sample provider, not from assay-based typing.

About this clone: Its recognized antigen is unknown. Per-base qualities were not stored, and no clone one base away is much larger.

Each collaborating institution followed its own protocols to collect whole blood in K2EDTA tubes. For TCRbeta analysis, collaborators shipped samples as frozen whole blood, isolated PBMCs, or DNA extracted from either of those sample types. The immunoSEQ Assay, a bias-controlled multiplex PCR, was used to amplify TCRbeta CDR3 regions from genomic DNA. In the authors' own workflow: Nucleated cell counts per sample were estimated from amplification of reference gene primers within the assay. To quantify the absolute abundance of each unique TCRbeta CDR3 rearrangement, sequence reads were collapsed and filtered. For each sample, productive Simpson clonality was calculated as the square root of Simpson's diversity index across productive rearrangements. Held by TCRdb, this immuneACCESS table contains in-frame sequences only and omits some clones. Under half of the omission traces to an unresolved V gene where checked; the cause of the rest is unknown. The D gene and trimming were derived from the DNA, and the V and J assignments and clone size from that table. This sample gives 250,000 to 300,000 clones in total; under 90% of them show up just once. The ten largest make up under 5.5% of the sample.

V is reduced by 1 base and J by 2 bases, leaving a spacing of 6 bases between them. From the cysteine up to the phenylalanine, the CDR3 has a length of 13 residues. Here the CDR3 DNA is all that survives: 39 bases in frame from base 1. For CDR1 and CDR2, the germline V gene lists MGHRA and YSYEKL. The paper's findings and limits, for the study overall: Clinical and demographic metadata were provided uncurated, with the amount varying by source and participant.

Sequencing was carried out using peripheral blood. The sequence links TRBV4-1 to TRBJ2-7, with no confidently assigned D gene. The receptor was isolated from a man in his sixties with acute or convalescent COVID-19. The CDR3 reads as follows: CASSQGAPYEQYF. The DNA sequence follows: TGCGCCAGCAGCCAAGGAGCCCCCTACGAGCAGTACTTC.